These T cell receptor beta chains were read from a single sample in a study of blood T cell repertoires in COVID-19. Profiling relied on immunoSEQ multiplex PCR, and the TCRdb table lists in-frame clones only, not all of them. This table holds 150,000 to 200,000 clones, 90% to 95% found once. Sequencing used peripheral blood. The receptors were gathered from a woman aged 50 to 60 with acute or convalescent COVID-19. Both conserved end residues are part of each CDR3. The order of the fields is D gene, V gene, J gene, clone size, CDR3 DNA, CDR3 protein. A D gene is named only where the DNA matches it firmly. Size values are once, few and many counts, or a class for expanded clones, and some rows have none.

>NA|TRBV7-8|TRBJ2-7|NA
TGTGCCAGCAGCTTAGCCAGCTCCTACGAGCAGTACTTC
CASSLASSYEQYF
>TRBD2|TRBV6-2/TRBV6-3|TRBJ2-5|once
TGTGCCAGCAGTTTGTCTAGCGGGGTAGAAGAGACCCAGTACTTC
CASSLSSGVEETQYF
>NA|TRBV7-2|TRBJ1-2|NA
TGTGCCAGCAGCCCACAGGGTCACGGCTACACCTTC
CASSPQGHGYTF
>NA|TRBV7-2|TRBJ1-6|NA
TGTGCCAGCAGCTTAGAGCCTAATTCACCCCTCCACTTT
CASSLEPNSPLHF
>TRBD2|TRBV27|TRBJ2-2|NA
TGTGCCAGCAGTCAAGCAGGACTAGCGGGGGGCACCGGGGAGCTGTTTTTT
CASSQAGLAGGTGELFF
>NA|TRBV24-1|TRBJ1-4|once
TGTGCCACCAGTGGTAGAGGGAGTGAAAAACTGTTTTTT
CATSGRGSEKLFF
>NA|TRBV30|TRBJ2-1|NA
TGTGCCTGGAATTTTGGGCGGGGAAATGAGCAGTTCTTC
CAWNFGRGNEQFF
>NA|TRBV7-9|TRBJ1-1|NA
TGTGCCAGCAGCTTAGGCCACAGGGATGGGACTGAAGCTTTCTTT
CASSLGHRDGTEAFF
>TRBD1|TRBV6-5|TRBJ1-2|NA
TGTGCCAGCAGCTCACAGGGGGCGGAGAGCTATGGCTACACCTTC
CASSSQGAESYGYTF
>NA|TRBV7-9|TRBJ2-5|NA
TGTGCCAGCAGCCCCTCGTGGGCGGGGGCGCTGGAGACCCAGTACTTC
CASSPSWAGALETQYF
>NA|TRBV11-2|TRBJ2-3|NA
TGTGCCAGCAGCTCCCTCAGGGTGGATACGCAGTATTTT
CASSSLRVDTQYF
>NA|TRBV27|TRBJ2-7|NA
TGTGCCAGCAGCTTAAACGTCGGGCAGCGGCTCTACGAGCAGTACTTC
CASSLNVGQRLYEQYF
>TRBD1|TRBV6-2/TRBV6-3|TRBJ2-7|NA
TGTGCCAGCAGCCCCGGGACAGACCACCCCTACGAGCAGTACTTC
CASSPGTDHPYEQYF
>NA|TRBV19|TRBJ2-1|NA
TGTGCCAGTAGTATAGGGCTAGACAATGAGCAGTTCTTC
CASSIGLDNEQFF
>TRBD2|TRBV4-2|TRBJ2-7|NA
TGTGCCAGCAGCGAATCGGCCGGGGGGGCTTACGAGCAGTACTTC
CASSESAGGAYEQYF
>TRBD2|TRBV27|TRBJ2-7|NA
TGTGCCAGCAGTTCCTGGACTAGCGGGACCATCGAGCAGTACTTC
CASSSWTSGTIEQYF
>TRBD1|TRBV10-3|TRBJ2-3|NA
TGTGCCACCCAAAGGGGGCTAGTCACAGATACGCAGTATTTT
CATQRGLVTDTQYF
>TRBD2|TRBV7-2|TRBJ2-5|NA
TGTGCCAGCAGCGGGGGGGGACAAGAGACCCAGTACTTC
CASSGGGQETQYF
>NA|TRBV7-3|TRBJ2-1|NA
TGTGCCAGCAGCTCAGTGGCGGGGCCGTACAATGAGCAGTTCTTC
CASSSVAGPYNEQFF
>NA|TRBV5-4|TRBJ1-1|few
TGTGCCAGCAGCTTGGCCGGGACATTGAACACTGAAGCTTTCTTT
CASSLAGTLNTEAFF
>NA|TRBV24-1|TRBJ1-1|NA
TGTGCCACCAGTGACCGAGGGAGGAACACTGAAGCTTTCTTT
CATSDRGRNTEAFF
>NA|TRBV6-5|TRBJ2-7|few
TGTGCCAGCAGTACCCGACAGGTTCTCGGCGAGCAGTACTTC
CASSTRQVLGEQYF
>TRBD1|TRBV7-9|TRBJ2-5|NA
TGTGCCAGCAGCTTACTGGGAGCAGGGACAGGGGAAGAGACCCAGTACTTC
CASSLLGAGTGEETQYF
>NA|TRBV2|TRBJ1-1|NA
TGTGCCAGTACAGGTTGGGTAAGTGAAGCTTTCTTT
CASTGWVSEAFF
>TRBD1|TRBV19|TRBJ1-5|NA
TGTGCCAGCCTCCCGGGACAGGGGGCCTATCAGCCCCAGCATTTT
CASLPGQGAYQPQHF
>NA|TRBV7-9|TRBJ2-1|NA
TGTGCCAGCAGCTCTTTCCAGGGGATCTCCTACAATGAGCAGTTCTTC
CASSSFQGISYNEQFF
>NA|TRBV10-3|TRBJ2-3|NA
TGTGCCATCAGTGAGTTGGGCAGGGGCACAGATACGCAGTATTTT
CAISELGRGTDTQYF
>NA|TRBV24-1|TRBJ1-4|NA
TGTGCCACCAGTAAGGGGGTCGACGGTGAAAAACTGTTTTTT
CATSKGVDGEKLFF
>TRBD2|TRBV6-5|TRBJ2-3|NA
TGTGCCAGCAGTTATAGCGGGAGGGGCACAGATACGCAGTATTTT
CASSYSGRGTDTQYF
>TRBD1|TRBV2|TRBJ2-1|NA
TGTGCCAGCAACACCGACAGGGGGAATGAGCAGTTCTTC
CASNTDRGNEQFF
>TRBD2|TRBV6-5|TRBJ2-1|NA
TGTGCCAGCAGGCCGGGAGGGGGCAATGAGCAGTTCTTC
CASRPGGGNEQFF
>TRBD1|TRBV28|TRBJ2-5|NA
TGTGCCACCCTCGAAGGGGGCTCAGAGACCCAGTACTTC
CATLEGGSETQYF
>NA|TRBV4-1|TRBJ1-4|NA
TGCGCCAGCAGCCAAACCGATAGGGGGGGCAAAGAAAAACTGTTTTTT
CASSQTDRGGKEKLFF
>NA|TRBV5-5|TRBJ1-6|NA
TGTGCCAGCAGCCCTGACCATTCTGGGCATAATTCACCCCTCCACTTT
CASSPDHSGHNSPLHF
>NA|TRBV12-3/TRBV12-4|TRBJ2-7|NA
TGTGCCAGCGCAGTCGGGGAGGTCTACGAGCAGTACTTC
CASAVGEVYEQYF
>TRBD2|TRBV24-1|TRBJ2-1|NA
TGTGCCACCAGTGCTAGCGGGGGTCCCTACAATGAGCAGTTCTTC
CATSASGGPYNEQFF
>TRBD1|TRBV7-8|TRBJ1-2|NA
TGTGCCAGCAGCTTGACAGGGGAGGACTATGGCTACACCTTC
CASSLTGEDYGYTF
>NA|TRBV11-2|TRBJ1-2|NA
TGTGCCAGCAGCTTAGGCGCCCCGGGGGGAAGCTATGGCTACACCTTC
CASSLGAPGGSYGYTF
>NA|TRBV15|TRBJ1-5|NA
TGTGCCACCAGCAGAGTCGGGAGTCCCCAGCATTTT
CATSRVGSPQHF
>NA|TRBV24-1|TRBJ1-5|NA
TGTGCCACCAGTGATGTCCAGGGGAACCAGCCCCAGCATTTT
CATSDVQGNQPQHF
>TRBD2|TRBV5-1|TRBJ2-4|NA
TGCGCCCGCAGCCAGGGCGGGGGGGAAAACATTCAGTACTTC
CARSQGGGENIQYF
>NA|TRBV5-4|TRBJ1-2|NA
TGTGCCAGCAGCTTGGAAACAGGGAGTGACTATGGCTACACCTTC
CASSLETGSDYGYTF
>NA|TRBV6-5|TRBJ1-4|once
TGTGCCAGCAAGGGGAGGGGGAGCACTAATGAAAAACTGTTTTTT
CASKGRGSTNEKLFF
>TRBD2|TRBV3-1/TRBV3-2|TRBJ2-3|NA
TGTGCCGGCACCCCGGGACTAGCGCGCACAGATACGCAGTATTTT
CAGTPGLARTDTQYF
>TRBD1|TRBV11-2|TRBJ1-2|NA
TGTGCCAGCAGTCCCGGGACAGGCACTAACTATGGCTACACCTTC
CASSPGTGTNYGYTF
>NA|TRBV7-2|TRBJ1-2|NA
TGTGCCAGCAGTCTCCTGGCTGCGGGTGTACGGGCTAACTATGGCTACACCTTC
CASSLLAAGVRANYGYTF
>NA|TRBV7-2|TRBJ1-6|NA
TGTGCCAGCAGCTTAGGTATCCCTAATTCACCCCTCCACTTT
CASSLGIPNSPLHF
>TRBD1|TRBV2|TRBJ2-7|once
TGTGCCAGCAGGGACAGGGTGACCTCCTACGAGCAGTACTTC
CASRDRVTSYEQYF
>NA|TRBV4-1|TRBJ1-5|NA
TGCGCCAGCAGCCGGGGGGTGCGTCAGCCCCAGCATTTT
CASSRGVRQPQHF
>NA|TRBV4-1|TRBJ1-2|NA
TGCGCCAGCAGCCAAGGACAAATTGATACTAACTATGGCTACACCTTC
CASSQGQIDTNYGYTF